The clone carrying this T cell receptor (beta chain) showed up just a few times. The sample is drawn from a study of blood T cell repertoires in COVID-19. Study-wide context: The samples span acute and convalescent COVID-19 from the United States, Italy and Spain.

V was cut by 2 bases and J by 2 bases, with 16 bases left in between. CDR1 is LGHNT and CDR2 is FRNRAP in the germline V gene. The CDR3 runs 16 residues. Per the original data handling: Researchers report that nucleated cell counts were estimated from reference gene primer amplification. Sequencing used immunoSEQ multiplex PCR; TCRdb keeps in-frame clones, though not all of them. V and J calls plus clone size are reproduced from that table; the DNA served to infer D and trimming. The sample yields 200,000 to 300,000 clones, around four fifths seen once. What was sequenced was peripheral blood. This TCR was recovered from a man aged 55 to 70 with acute or convalescent COVID-19. The chain couples TRBV12-5 to TRBJ2-7; maybe TRBD1 (6 bases). The CDR3 reads CASGLPPTGRPYEQYF. DNA for the CDR3: TGTGCTAGTGGTTTGCCCCCCACAGGGCGACCCTACGAGCAGTACTTC.